This entry concerns a single T cell receptor (beta chain). Source study methods: Reference gene primer amplification yielded estimated nucleated cell counts. Sequenced by immunoSEQ multiplex PCR; TCRdb stores in-frame clones only, minus some. V, J and clone size were drawn from that table, and D and trimming were deduced from the DNA. The table has roughly 280,000 clones, over 75% seen once; the top ten hold 8% to 13%. These data originate in a study of blood T cell repertoires in COVID-19. Study-level information: Some COVID-19 samples were acute and others convalescent; all came from the United States, Italy and Spain.

After removal of 6 bases from V and 5 bases from J, the junction contained 8 bases not matched to a gene. The CDR3 totals 14 residues. Germline lookup yields CDR1 SNHLY and CDR2 FYNNEI. The sample comprised peripheral blood. V gene TRBV2 combines with J gene TRBJ1-2; 8 nucleotides match TRBD1. This TCR derives from a woman aged 70-85 years with acute or convalescent COVID-19. The CDR3 region has the DNA TGTGCCAGCAGGAGGGACAGGCTGGGGTATGGCTACACCTTC. Protein sequence: CASRRDRLGYGYTF.